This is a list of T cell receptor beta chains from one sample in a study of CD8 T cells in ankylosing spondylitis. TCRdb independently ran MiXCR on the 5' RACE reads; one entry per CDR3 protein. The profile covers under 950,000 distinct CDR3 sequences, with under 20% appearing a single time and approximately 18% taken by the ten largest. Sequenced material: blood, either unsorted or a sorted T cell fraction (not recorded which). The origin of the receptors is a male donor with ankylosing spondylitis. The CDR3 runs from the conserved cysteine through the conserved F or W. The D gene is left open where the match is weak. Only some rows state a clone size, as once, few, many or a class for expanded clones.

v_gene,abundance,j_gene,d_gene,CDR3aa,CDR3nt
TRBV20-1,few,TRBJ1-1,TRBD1,CSADFGTGSTEAFF,TGCAGTGCTGATTTCGGGACAGGGAGCACTGAAGCTTTCTTT
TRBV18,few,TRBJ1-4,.,CASSPLTGKGANEKLFF,TGTGCCAGCTCACCACTCACAGGGAAAGGTGCTAATGAAAAACTGTTTTTT
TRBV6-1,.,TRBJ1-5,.,CASSPTPGTGAGNQPQHF,TGTGCCAGCAGCCCTACCCCGGGGACCGGAGCCGGCAATCAGCCCCAGCATTTT
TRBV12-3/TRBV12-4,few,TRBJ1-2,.,CASSRWDGYTF,TGTGCCAGCAGCCGCTGGGATGGCTACACCTTC
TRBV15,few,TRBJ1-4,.,CATSKGEKLFF,TGTGCCACCAGCAAGGGGGAAAAACTGTTTTTT
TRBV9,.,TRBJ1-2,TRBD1,CASSVNRGTGDNYGYTF,TGTGCCAGCAGCGTAAACAGGGGGACAGGAGATAACTATGGCTACACCTTC
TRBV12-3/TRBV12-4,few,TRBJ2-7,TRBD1,CASSLVGTGSEQYF,TGTGCCAGCAGTTTAGTCGGGACAGGGTCCGAGCAGTACTTC
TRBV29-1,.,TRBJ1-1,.,CSVLDSLNTEAFF,TGCAGCGTTTTGGACAGTCTGAACACTGAAGCTTTCTTT
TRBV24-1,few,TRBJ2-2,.,CAAGPNTGELFF,TGTGCGGCGGGACCTAACACCGGGGAGCTGTTTTTT
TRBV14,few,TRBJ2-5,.,CASSQAQGLGETQYF,TGTGCCAGCAGCCAAGCGCAGGGGCTTGGAGAGACCCAGTACTTC
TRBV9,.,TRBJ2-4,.,CASSVGGREKNIQYF,TGTGCCAGCAGCGTAGGGGGTAGGGAGAAAAACATTCAGTACTTC
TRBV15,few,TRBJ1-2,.,CATSRDLTPGTPGGYTF,TGTGCCACCAGCAGGGACCTTACACCCGGGACTCCGGGGGGCTACACCTTC
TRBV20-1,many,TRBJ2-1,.,CSANWGSSYNEQFF,TGCAGTGCTAATTGGGGAAGCTCCTACAATGAGCAGTTCTTC
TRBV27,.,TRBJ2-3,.,CASSYMGPEASTDTQYF,TGTGCCAGCAGTTATATGGGACCAGAGGCTAGCACAGATACGCAGTATTTT
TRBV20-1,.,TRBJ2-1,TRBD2,CSAPGLAGVNEQFF,TGCAGTGCTCCCGGACTAGCGGGAGTTAATGAGCAGTTCTTC
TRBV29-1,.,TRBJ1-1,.,CSGGLTDTEAFF,TGCAGCGGTGGACTTACGGACACTGAAGCTTTCTTT
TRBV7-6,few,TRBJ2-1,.,CASSLGTLSNEQFF,TGTGCCAGCAGCTTAGGGACACTCAGCAATGAGCAGTTCTTC
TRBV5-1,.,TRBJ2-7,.,CASSLANEQYF,TGCGCCAGCAGCTTGGCAAACGAGCAGTACTTC
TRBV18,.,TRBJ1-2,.,CASSPPTANYGYTF,TGTGCCAGCTCACCACCTACAGCTAACTATGGCTACACCTTC
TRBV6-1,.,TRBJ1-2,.,CASRGGDYGYTF,TGTGCCAGCAGAGGGGGGGACTATGGCTACACCTTC
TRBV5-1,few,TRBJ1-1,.,CASSPNNGEGNTEAFF,TGCGCCAGCAGTCCCAATAATGGGGAGGGGAACACTGAAGCTTTCTTT
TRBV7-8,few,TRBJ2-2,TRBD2,CASSSQGLVANTGELFF,TGTGCCAGCAGCTCCCAAGGACTAGTAGCTAACACCGGGGAGCTGTTTTTT
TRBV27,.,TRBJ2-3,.,CASSLSYPPQSDTQYF,TGTGCCAGCAGTTTATCTTATCCCCCGCAGTCAGATACGCAGTATTTT
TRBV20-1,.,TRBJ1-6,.,CSPKGFTGSPLHF,TGCAGTCCAAAGGGCTTCACCGGTTCACCCCTCCACTTT
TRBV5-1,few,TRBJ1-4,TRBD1,CASSFRQGGEKLFF,TGCGCCAGCAGCTTCCGACAGGGAGGTGAAAAACTGTTTTTT
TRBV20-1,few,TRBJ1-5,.,CSASGGSSNQPQHF,TGCAGTGCTAGTGGAGGGAGTAGCAATCAGCCCCAGCATTTT
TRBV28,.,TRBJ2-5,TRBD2,CASSPRTSGRGETQYF,TGTGCCAGCAGTCCGAGGACTAGCGGGAGAGGAGAGACCCAGTACTTC
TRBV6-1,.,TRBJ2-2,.,CASRPLGHLTGELFF,TGTGCCAGCAGGCCGTTGGGACACTTAACCGGGGAGCTGTTTTTT